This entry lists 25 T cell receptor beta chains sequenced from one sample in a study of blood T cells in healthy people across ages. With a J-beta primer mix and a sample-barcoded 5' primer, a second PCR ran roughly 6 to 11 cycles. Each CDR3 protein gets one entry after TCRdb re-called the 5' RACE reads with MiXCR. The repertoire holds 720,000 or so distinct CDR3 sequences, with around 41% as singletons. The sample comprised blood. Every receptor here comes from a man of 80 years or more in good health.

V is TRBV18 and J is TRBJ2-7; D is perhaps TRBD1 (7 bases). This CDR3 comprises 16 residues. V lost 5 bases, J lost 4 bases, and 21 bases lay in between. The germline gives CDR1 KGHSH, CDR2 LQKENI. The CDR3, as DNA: TGTGCCAGCTCAAACGACCAGGGGGGCGGAAGGTACGAGCAGTACTTC. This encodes CASSNDQGGGRYEQYF.

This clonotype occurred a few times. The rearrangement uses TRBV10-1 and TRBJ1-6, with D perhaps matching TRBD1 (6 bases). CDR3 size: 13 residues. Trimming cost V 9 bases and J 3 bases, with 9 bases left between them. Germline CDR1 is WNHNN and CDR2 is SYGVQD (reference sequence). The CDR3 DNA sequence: TGCGCCAGTCGACAGGACTATAATTCACCCCTCCACTTT. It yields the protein CASRQDYNSPLHF.

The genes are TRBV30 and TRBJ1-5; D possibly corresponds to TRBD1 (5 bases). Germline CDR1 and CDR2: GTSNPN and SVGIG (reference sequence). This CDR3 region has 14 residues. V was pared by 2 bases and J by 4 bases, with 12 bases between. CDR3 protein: CAWSRDGRNQPQHF. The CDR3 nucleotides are TGTGCCTGGAGTAGGGACGGACGAAATCAGCCCCAGCATTTT.

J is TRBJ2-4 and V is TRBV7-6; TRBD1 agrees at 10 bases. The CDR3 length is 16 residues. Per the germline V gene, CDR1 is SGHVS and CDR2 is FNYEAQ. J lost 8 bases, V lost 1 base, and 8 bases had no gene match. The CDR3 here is CASSLGQGAEADIQYF. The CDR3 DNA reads TGTGCCAGCAGCTTAGGACAGGGGGCAGAAGCAGACATTCAGTACTTC.

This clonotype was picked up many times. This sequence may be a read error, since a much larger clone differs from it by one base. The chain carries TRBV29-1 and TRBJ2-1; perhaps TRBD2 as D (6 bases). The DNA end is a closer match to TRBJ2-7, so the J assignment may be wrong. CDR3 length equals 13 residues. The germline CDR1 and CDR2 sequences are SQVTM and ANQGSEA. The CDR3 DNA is TGCAGCGTTGATAGCGGCTCCTACAATGAGCAGTACTTC. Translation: CSVDSGSYNEQYF.

CDR3 sequence reads: CSVEDTPGLAGNEQFF. CDR3 coding DNA: TGCAGCGTTGAAGATACCCCGGGACTAGCTGGCAATGAGCAGTTCTTC. The rearrangement uses TRBV29-1 and TRBJ2-1, with 9 bases fitting TRBD2. The V and J ends lost 0 bases and 6 bases, in that order; junction bases with no gene match: 9. Germline V gene data show CDR1 as SQVTM and CDR2 as ANQGSEA. The CDR3 has 16 residues.

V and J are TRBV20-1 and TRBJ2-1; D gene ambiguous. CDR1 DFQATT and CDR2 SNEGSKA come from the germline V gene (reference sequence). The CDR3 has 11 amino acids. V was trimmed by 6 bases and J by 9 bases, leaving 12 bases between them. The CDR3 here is CSATRGTEQFF. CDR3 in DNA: TGCAGTGCAACCCGAGGCACTGAGCAGTTCTTC.

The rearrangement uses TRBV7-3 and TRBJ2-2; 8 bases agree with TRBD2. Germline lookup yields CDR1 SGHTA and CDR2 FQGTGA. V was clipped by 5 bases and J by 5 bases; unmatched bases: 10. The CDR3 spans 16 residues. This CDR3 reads CASSPLLLADTGELFF. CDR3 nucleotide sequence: TGTGCCAGCAGCCCCCTTTTACTAGCGGATACCGGGGAGCTGTTTTTT.

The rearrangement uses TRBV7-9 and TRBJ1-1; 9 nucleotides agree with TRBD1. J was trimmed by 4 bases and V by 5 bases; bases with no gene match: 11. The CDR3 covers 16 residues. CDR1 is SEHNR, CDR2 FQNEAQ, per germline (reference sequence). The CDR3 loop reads CASSPGGTGWSTEAFF. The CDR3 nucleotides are TGTGCCAGCAGCCCCGGGGGGACAGGGTGGAGCACTGAAGCTTTCTTT.

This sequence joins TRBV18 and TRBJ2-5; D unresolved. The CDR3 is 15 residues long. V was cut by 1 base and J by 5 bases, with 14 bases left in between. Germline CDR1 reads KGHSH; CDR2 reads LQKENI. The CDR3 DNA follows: TGTGCCAGCTCACCACAGCCAAGGTTAGGGGAGACCCAGTACTTC. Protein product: CASSPQPRLGETQYF.

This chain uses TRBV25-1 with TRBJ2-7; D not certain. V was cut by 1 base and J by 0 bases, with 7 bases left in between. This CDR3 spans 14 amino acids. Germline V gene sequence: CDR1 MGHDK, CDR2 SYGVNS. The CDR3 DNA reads TGTGCCAGCAGTGAATCGGGCTACTCCTACGAGCAGTACTTC. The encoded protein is CASSESGYSYEQYF.

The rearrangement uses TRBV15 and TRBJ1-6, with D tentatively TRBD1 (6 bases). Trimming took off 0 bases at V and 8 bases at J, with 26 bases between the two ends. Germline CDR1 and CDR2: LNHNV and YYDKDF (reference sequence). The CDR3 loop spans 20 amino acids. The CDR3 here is CATSRDYGAGWDKVDSPLHF. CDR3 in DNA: TGTGCCACCAGCAGAGATTATGGGGCAGGGTGGGACAAAGTGGATTCACCCCTCCACTTT.

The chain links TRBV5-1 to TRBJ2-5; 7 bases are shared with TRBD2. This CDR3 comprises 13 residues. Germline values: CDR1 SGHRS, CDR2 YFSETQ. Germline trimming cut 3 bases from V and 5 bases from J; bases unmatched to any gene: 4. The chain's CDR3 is CASSWEGRETQYF. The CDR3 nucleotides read TGCGCCAGCAGCTGGGAGGGCCGGGAGACCCAGTACTTC. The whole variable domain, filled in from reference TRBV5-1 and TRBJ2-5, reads KAGVTQTPRYLIKTRGQQVTLSCSPISGHRSVSWYQQTPGQGLQFLFEYFSETQRNKGNFPGRFSGRQFSNSRSEMNVSTLELGDSALYLCASSWEGRETQYFGPGTRLLVL.

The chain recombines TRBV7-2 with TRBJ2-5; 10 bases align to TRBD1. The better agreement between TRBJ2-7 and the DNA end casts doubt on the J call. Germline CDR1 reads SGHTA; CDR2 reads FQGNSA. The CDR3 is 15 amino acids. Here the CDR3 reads CASSSATGTGVEQYF. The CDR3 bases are TGTGCCAGCAGCTCCGCTACCGGGACAGGGGTCGAGCAGTACTTC.

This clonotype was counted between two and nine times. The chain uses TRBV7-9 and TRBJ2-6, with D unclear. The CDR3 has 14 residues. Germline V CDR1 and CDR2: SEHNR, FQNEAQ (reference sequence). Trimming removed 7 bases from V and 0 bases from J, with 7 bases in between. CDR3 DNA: TGTGCCAGCAATTACTTCTCTGGGGCCAACGTCCTGACTTTC. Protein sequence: CASNYFSGANVLTF.

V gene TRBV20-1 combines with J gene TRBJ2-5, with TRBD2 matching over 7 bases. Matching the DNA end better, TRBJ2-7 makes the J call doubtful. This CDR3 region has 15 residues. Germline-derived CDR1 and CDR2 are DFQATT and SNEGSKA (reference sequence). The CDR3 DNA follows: TGCAGTGCTAGAGAAACTGGCGGGAGTGCCTACGAGCAGTACTTC. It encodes CSARETGGSAYEQYF.

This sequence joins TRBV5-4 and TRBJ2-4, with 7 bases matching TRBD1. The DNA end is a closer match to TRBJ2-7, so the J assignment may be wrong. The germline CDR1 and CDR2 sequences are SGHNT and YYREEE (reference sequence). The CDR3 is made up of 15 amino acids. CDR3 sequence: CASSPDRARPYEQYF. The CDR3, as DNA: TGTGCCAGCAGCCCTGACAGGGCTCGACCCTACGAGCAGTACTTC.

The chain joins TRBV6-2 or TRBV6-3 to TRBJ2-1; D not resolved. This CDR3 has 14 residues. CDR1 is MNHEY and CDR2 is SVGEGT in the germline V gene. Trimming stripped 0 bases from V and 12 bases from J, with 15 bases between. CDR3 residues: CASSYSGPKDVQFF. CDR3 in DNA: TGTGCCAGCAGTTACTCTGGGCCGAAGGATGTGCAGTTCTTC.

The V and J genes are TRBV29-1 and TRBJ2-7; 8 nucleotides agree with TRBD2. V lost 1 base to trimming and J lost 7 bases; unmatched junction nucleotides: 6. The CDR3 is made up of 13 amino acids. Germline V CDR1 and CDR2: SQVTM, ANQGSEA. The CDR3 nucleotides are TGCAGCGTTGAAGGAGCGGGAGTCAATGAGCAGTACTTC. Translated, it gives CSVEGAGVNEQYF.

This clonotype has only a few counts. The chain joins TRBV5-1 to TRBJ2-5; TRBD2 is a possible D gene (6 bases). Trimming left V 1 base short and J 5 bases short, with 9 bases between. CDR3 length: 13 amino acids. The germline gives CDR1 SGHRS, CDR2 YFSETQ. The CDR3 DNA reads TGCGCCAGCAGCTTGAGTCTAGCGGAGACCCAGTACTTC. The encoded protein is CASSLSLAETQYF.

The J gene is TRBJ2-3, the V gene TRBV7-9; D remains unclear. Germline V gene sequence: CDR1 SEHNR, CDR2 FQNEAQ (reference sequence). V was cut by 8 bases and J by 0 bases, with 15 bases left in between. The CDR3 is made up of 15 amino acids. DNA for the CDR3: TGTGCCAGCGATGCGTTGGGCAGAAGCACAGATACGCAGTATTTT. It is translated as CASDALGRSTDTQYF.

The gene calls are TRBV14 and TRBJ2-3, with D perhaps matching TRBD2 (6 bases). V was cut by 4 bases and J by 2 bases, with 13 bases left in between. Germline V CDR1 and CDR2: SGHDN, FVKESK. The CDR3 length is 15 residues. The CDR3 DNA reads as TGTGCCAGCAGCCGAGGGAGGCATTCCACAGATACGCAGTATTTT. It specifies CASSRGRHSTDTQYF.

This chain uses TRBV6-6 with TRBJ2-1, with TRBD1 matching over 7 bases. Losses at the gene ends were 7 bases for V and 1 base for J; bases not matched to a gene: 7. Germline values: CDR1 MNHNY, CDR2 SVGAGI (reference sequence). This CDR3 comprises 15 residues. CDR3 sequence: CASIPRQGSYNEQFF. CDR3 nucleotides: TGTGCCAGCATCCCACGACAGGGTTCCTACAATGAGCAGTTCTTC.

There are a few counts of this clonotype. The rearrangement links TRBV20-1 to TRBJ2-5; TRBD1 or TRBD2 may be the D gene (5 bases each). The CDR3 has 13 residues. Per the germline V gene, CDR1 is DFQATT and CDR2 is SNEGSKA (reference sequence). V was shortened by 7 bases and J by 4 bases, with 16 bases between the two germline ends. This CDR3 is CSVRGLEGETQYF. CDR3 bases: TGCAGTGTACGGGGCCTAGAGGGAGAGACCCAGTACTTC.

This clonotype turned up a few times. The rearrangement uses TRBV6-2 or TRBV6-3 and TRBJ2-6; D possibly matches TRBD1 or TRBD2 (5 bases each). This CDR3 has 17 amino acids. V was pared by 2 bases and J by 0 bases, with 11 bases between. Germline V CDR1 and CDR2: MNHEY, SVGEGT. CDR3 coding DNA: TGTGCCAGCAGTTACGGGGACGGGCCCTCTGGGGCCAACGTCCTGACTTTC. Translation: CASSYGDGPSGANVLTF.